The 15 T cell receptor beta chains given below trace back to one sample, sequenced in a study of CD8 T cells in ankylosing spondylitis. TCRdb independently ran MiXCR on the 5' RACE reads; one entry per CDR3 protein. The data contain about 200,000 distinct CDR3 sequences, about 13% of them singletons. Sequenced material: blood, either unsorted or a sorted T cell fraction (not recorded which). The receptors were sampled from a male donor with ankylosing spondylitis or in good health (not recorded which).

This clonotype was found a few times. The V and J genes are TRBV5-1 and TRBJ1-2; 7 nucleotides agree with TRBD1. Germline V gives CDR1 SGHRS, CDR2 YFSETQ. There are 13 residues in the CDR3. The V and J ends lost 3 bases and 4 bases, in that order; junction bases with no gene match: 3. The CDR3 coding sequence is TGCGCCAGCAGCTGGGACAGCGCCTATGGCTACACCTTC. Translated: CASSWDSAYGYTF.

The rearrangement joins TRBV13 to TRBJ1-4; D perhaps matches TRBD1 (6 bases). Looked up from germline, CDR1 is PRHDT and CDR2 is FYEKMQ (reference sequence). This CDR3 comprises 14 residues. The germline V and J ends were trimmed by 5 bases and 0 bases, with 7 bases remaining between them. The CDR3 loop reads CASSRTATNEKLFF. For the CDR3, the DNA is TGTGCCAGCAGCCGGACAGCAACTAATGAAAAACTGTTTTTT.

This clonotype has more than one count but fewer than ten. The chain combines TRBV30 with TRBJ1-1; D ambiguous. With 7 bases removed from V and 1 base from J, the gap between germline ends came to 7 bases. The germline CDR1 and CDR2 sequences are GTSNPN and SVGIG (reference sequence). The CDR3 has 11 amino acids. CDR3 DNA: TGTGCCTCGCAATCGAACACTGAAGCTTTCTTT. Translating gives CASQSNTEAFF.

The chain is built from TRBV7-9 and TRBJ2-7; D is tentatively TRBD1 or TRBD2 (5 bases each). V lost 5 bases and J 5 bases, leaving 13 bases between the germline ends. This CDR3 has 13 residues. CDR1 is SEHNR, CDR2 FQNEAQ, per germline (reference sequence). DNA of the CDR3: TGTGCCAGCAGCAGGGGACCCGGGAACGAGCAGTACTTC. It yields the protein CASSRGPGNEQYF.

This clonotype has a count of ten or more. V gene TRBV4-2 combines with J gene TRBJ2-1; D is possibly TRBD2 (5 bases). The V end was cut by 1 base, the J end by 0 bases, with 7 bases between. This CDR3 is 15 amino acids long. From germline, CDR1 is LGHNA and CDR2 YNFKEQ. The CDR3 is CASSQVEGSYNEQFF. The CDR3 DNA reads as TGTGCCAGCAGCCAAGTAGAGGGCTCCTACAATGAGCAGTTCTTC.

At least ten counts were recorded for this clonotype. This chain connects TRBV4-1 to TRBJ1-2, with D uncertain. CDR3 length: 15 amino acids. Between the trimmed V and J ends, which lost 1 base and 8 bases, there was a span of 17 bases. CDR1 is MGHRA and CDR2 is YSYEKL in the germline V gene. The CDR3 DNA sequence: TGCGCCAGCAGCCAAGGTCCCGGCTCCATTGGGGGCTACACCTTC. This sequence encodes CASSQGPGSIGGYTF.

The rearrangement uses TRBV6-1 and TRBJ2-1; D not resolved. The CDR3 covers 14 residues. The germline V gene encodes CDR1 MNHNS and CDR2 SASEGT. Trimming stripped 1 base from V and 4 bases from J, with 8 bases between. Written as DNA, the CDR3 is TGTGCCAGCAGTGAAGGCACGGGTTACAATGAGCAGTTCTTC. This codes for CASSEGTGYNEQFF.

This clonotype was picked up a small number of times. The chain couples TRBV7-8 to TRBJ1-2, with D hard to call. This CDR3 has 17 amino acids. Trimming took off 1 base at V and 8 bases at J, with 23 bases between the two ends. The V gene's germline CDR1 is SGHVS and CDR2 FQNEAQ. The chain's CDR3 is CASSLVDIRTADGGYTF. The DNA for the CDR3 is TGTGCCAGCAGCTTAGTGGATATTAGGACGGCGGATGGGGGCTACACCTTC. Together with reference TRBV7-8 and TRBJ1-2, the CDR3 gives the full variable domain: GAGVSQSPRYKVAKRGQDVALRCDPISGHVSLFWYQQALGQGPEFLTYFQNEAQLDKSGLPSDRFFAERPEGSVSTLKIQRTQQEDSAVYLCASSLVDIRTADGGYTFGSGTRLTVV.

This clonotype was seen a few times. The rearrangement uses TRBV13 and TRBJ2-3; TRBD1 aligns across 8 bases. CDR3 size: 17 residues. Germline CDR1 PRHDT, CDR2 FYEKMQ (reference sequence). J was trimmed by 2 bases and V by 4 bases; bases with no gene match: 11. The DNA of the CDR3 is TGTGCCAGCAGCTCCCCCGACAGGGGCCAAACCACAGATACGCAGTATTTT. It encodes CASSSPDRGQTTDTQYF.

This chain uses TRBV3-1 with TRBJ2-3; D gene ambiguous. This CDR3 has 14 amino acids. V was trimmed by 4 bases and J by 6 bases, leaving 14 bases between them. CDR1 is LGHDT and CDR2 is YNNKEL in the germline V gene (reference sequence). The chain's CDR3 is CASSPNFPADTQYF. CDR3 nucleotide sequence: TGTGCCAGCAGCCCAAACTTCCCCGCGGATACGCAGTATTTT.

The rearrangement links TRBV2 to TRBJ1-5; D may be TRBD1 (5 bases). V lost 5 bases, J lost 3 bases, and 11 bases lay in between. The CDR3 is 14 amino acids. Germline CDR1 is SNHLY and CDR2 is FYNNEI. CDR3 protein: CASSPDSYNQPQHF. CDR3 nucleotides: TGTGCCAGCAGTCCCGACAGCTACAATCAGCCCCAGCATTTT.

This clonotype occurred a few times. The chain is built from TRBV20-1 and TRBJ2-6; no definite D call. Deletions cut 0 bases from V and 4 bases from J, with 4 bases between. Germline CDR1 reads DFQATT; CDR2 reads SNEGSKA (reference sequence). This CDR3 is 13 amino acids long. The CDR3 DNA is TGCAGTGCTAGAGAGCAAGGGGCCAACGTCCTGACTTTC. This sequence encodes CSAREQGANVLTF.

V usage is TRBV6-5 and J usage is TRBJ2-7, with D perhaps matching TRBD2 (5 bases). V was shortened by 2 bases and J by 4 bases, with 21 bases between the two germline ends. The CDR3 is 17 amino acids. CDR1 MNHEY and CDR2 SVGAGI come from the germline V gene. The CDR3 protein is CASSYIFGELEAYEQYF. CDR3 bases: TGTGCCAGCAGTTACATATTTGGGGAGCTTGAGGCTTACGAGCAGTACTTC.

This clonotype was counted between two and nine times. This chain links TRBV12-3 or TRBV12-4 with TRBJ2-1; 9 nucleotides match TRBD1. The CDR3 spans 15 residues. The V segment lost 5 bases and the J segment 4 bases; nucleotides outside the gene matches: 6. This CDR3 reads CASSGRQGVYNEQFF. The CDR3 DNA reads as TGTGCCAGCAGTGGCAGACAGGGGGTTTACAATGAGCAGTTCTTC.

In its sample, this clonotype was seen many times. The genes are TRBV27 and TRBJ2-7; D not certain. Germline CDR1 is MNHEY and CDR2 is SMNVEV (reference sequence). The length of the CDR3 is 13 residues. V dropped 2 bases and J dropped 4 bases, with 9 bases sitting between them. CDR3 amino acids: CASSLTLSYEQYF. In DNA, the CDR3 is TGTGCCAGCAGTTTAACCCTCTCTTACGAGCAGTACTTC.